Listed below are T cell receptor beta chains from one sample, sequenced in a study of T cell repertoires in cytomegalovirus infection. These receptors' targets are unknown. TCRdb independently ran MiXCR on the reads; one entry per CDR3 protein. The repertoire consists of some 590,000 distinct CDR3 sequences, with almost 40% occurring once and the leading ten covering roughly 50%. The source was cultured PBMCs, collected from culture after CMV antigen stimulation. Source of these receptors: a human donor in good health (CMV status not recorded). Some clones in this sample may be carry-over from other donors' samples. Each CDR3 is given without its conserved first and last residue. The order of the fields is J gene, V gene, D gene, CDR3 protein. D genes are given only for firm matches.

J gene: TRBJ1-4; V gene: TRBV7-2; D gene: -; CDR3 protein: ASSLVEAGRLF
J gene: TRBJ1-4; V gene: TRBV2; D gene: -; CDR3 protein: ASSEEVNQHEKLF
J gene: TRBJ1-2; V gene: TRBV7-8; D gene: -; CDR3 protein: ASSLGLAGSYGYT
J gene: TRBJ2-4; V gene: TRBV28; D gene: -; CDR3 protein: ASSSRQGAKNIQY
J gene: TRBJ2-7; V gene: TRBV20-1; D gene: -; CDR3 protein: SARDWQGLDEQY
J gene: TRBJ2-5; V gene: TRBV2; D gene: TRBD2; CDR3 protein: ASRGGLAGGQETQY
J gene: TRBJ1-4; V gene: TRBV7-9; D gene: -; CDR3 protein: ASSIKANEKLF
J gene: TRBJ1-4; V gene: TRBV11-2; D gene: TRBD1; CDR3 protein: ASRPLQGTKGEKLF
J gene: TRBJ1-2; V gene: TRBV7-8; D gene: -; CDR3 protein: ASSLRGVGLSYGYT
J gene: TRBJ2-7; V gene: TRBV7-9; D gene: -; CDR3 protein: ASSPDGGVVPKQY